This TCR beta chain appears in the sequencing data of a study of T cells in Graves' hyperthyroidism and ophthalmopathy. It was 8 to 10 ml of fresh peripheral blood that supplied the PBMCs. Trimming pared 5 bases from V and 10 bases from J, leaving 21 bases between. This CDR3 is built from 15 residues. In germline, CDR1 is MDHEN, CDR2 SYDVKM. Ten or more counts support this clonotype. The investigators amplified TCR beta CDR3 regions from RNA transcripts. TCR CDR3 underwent first-round RT-PCR with the HTBI primer set. In TCRdb, the multiplex PCR reads were re-called with MiXCR into one record per CDR3 protein. The data contain under 400,000 distinct CDR3 sequences, about a sixth of them singletons.

The sequenced sample consisted of blood. This chain joins TRBV28 and TRBJ2-4; D is tentatively TRBD1 or TRBD2 (5 bases each). This clonotype was sampled from a woman aged 40 to 50 with Graves' ophthalmopathy. Here the CDR3 reads CASSNPGRKVRIQYF. CDR3 DNA sequence: TGTGCCAGCAGTAATCCGGGACGCAAGGTTCGGATTCAGTACTTC.